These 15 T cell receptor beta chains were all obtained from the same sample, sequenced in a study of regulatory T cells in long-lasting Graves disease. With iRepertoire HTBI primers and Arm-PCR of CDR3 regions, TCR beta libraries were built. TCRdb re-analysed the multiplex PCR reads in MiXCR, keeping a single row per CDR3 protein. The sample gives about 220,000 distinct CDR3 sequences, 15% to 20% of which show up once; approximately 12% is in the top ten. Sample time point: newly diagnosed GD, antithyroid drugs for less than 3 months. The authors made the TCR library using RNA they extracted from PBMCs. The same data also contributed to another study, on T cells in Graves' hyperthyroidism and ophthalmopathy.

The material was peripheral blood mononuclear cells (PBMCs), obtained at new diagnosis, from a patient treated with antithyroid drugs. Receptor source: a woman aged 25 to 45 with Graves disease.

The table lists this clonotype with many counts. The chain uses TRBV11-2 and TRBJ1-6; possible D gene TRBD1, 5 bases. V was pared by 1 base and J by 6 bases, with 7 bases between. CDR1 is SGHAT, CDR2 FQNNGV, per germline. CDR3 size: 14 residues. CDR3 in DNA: TGTGCCAGCAGCTTAGGGGGGAGTAATTCACCCCTCCACTTT. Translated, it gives CASSLGGSNSPLHF.

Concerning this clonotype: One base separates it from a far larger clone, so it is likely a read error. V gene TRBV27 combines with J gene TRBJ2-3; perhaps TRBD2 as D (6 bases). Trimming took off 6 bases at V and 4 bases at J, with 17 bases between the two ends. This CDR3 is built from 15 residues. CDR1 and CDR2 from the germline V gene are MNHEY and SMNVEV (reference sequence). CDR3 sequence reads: CASSLPGEAADTQYF. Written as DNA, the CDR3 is TGTGCCAGCAGCTTACCCGGGGAGGCGGCAGATACGCAGTATTTT.

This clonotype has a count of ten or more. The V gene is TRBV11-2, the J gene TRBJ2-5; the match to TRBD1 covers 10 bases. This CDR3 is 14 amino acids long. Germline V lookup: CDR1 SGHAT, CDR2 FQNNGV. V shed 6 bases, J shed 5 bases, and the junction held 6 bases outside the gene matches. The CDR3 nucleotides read TGTGCCAGCAGGCCGACAGGGGGCGGGGAGACCCAGTACTTC. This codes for CASRPTGGGETQYF.

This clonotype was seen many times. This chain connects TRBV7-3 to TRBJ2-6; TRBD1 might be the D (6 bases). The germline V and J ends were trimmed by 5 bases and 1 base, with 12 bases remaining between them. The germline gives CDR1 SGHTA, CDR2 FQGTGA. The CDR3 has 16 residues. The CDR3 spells CASSQATGSGANVLTF. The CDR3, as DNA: TGTGCCAGCAGCCAAGCAACAGGGTCTGGGGCCAACGTCCTGACTTTC. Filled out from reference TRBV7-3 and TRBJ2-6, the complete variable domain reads GAGVSQTPSNKVTEKGKYVELRCDPISGHTALYWYRQSLGQGPEFLIYFQGTGAADDSGLPNDRFFAVRPEGSVSTLKIQRTERGDSAVYLCASSQATGSGANVLTFGAGSRLTVL.

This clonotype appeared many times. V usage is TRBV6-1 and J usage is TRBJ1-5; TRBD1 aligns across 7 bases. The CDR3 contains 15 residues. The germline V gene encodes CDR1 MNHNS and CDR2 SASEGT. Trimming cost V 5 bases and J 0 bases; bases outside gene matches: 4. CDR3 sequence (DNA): TGTGCCAGCAGTCCAGACAGGGCTAGCAATCAGCCCCAGCATTTT. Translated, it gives CASSPDRASNQPQHF.

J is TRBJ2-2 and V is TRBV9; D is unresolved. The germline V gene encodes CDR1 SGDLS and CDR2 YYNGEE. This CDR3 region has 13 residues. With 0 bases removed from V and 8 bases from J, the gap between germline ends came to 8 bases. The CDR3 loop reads CASSVGWQGELFF. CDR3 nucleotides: TGTGCCAGCAGCGTAGGGTGGCAGGGGGAGCTGTTTTTT. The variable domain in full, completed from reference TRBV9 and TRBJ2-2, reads DSGVTQTPKHLITATGQRVTLRCSPRSGDLSVYWYQQSLDQGLQFLIQYYNGEERAKGNILERFSAQQFPDLHSELNLSSLELGDSALYFCASSVGWQGELFFGEGSRLTVL.

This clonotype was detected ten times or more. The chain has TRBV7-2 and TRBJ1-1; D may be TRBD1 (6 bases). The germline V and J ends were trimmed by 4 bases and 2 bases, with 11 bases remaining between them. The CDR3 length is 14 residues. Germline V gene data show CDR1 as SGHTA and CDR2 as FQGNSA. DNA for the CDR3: TGTGCCAGCAGCTCCGACAGGCTTAACACTGAAGCTTTCTTT. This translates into CASSSDRLNTEAFF. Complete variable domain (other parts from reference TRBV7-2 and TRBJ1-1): GAGVSQSPSNKVTEKGKDVELRCDPISGHTALYWYRQSLGQGLEFLIYFQGNSAPDKSGLPSDRFSAERTGGSVSTLTIQRTQQEDSAVYLCASSSDRLNTEAFFGQGTRLTVV.

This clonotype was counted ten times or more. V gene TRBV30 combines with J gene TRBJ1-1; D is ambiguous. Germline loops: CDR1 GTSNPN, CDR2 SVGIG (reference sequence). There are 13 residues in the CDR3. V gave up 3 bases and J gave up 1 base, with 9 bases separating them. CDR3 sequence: CAWRNSWNTEAFF. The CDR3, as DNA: TGTGCCTGGAGAAATAGCTGGAACACTGAAGCTTTCTTT. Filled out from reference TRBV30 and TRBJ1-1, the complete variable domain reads SQTIHQWPATLVQPVGSPLSLECTVEGTSNPNLYWYRQAAGRGLQLLFYSVGIGQISSEVPQNLSASRPQDRQFILSSKKLLLSDSGFYLCAWRNSWNTEAFFGQGTRLTVV.

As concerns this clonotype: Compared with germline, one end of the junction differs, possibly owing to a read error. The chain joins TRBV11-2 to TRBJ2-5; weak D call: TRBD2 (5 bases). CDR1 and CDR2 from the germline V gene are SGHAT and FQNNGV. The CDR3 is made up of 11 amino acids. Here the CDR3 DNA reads TGCGCCAGCGGCCAGCAAGAGACCCAGTACTTC. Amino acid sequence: CASGQQETQYF.

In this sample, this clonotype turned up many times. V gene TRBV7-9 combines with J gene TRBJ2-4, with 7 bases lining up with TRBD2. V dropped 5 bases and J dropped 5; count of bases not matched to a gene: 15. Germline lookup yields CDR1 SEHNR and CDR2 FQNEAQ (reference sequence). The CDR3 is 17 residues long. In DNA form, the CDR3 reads TGTGCCAGCAGCGGATCACGGGTTGGGAGGGGCGAAAACATTCAGTACTTC. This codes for CASSGSRVGRGENIQYF.

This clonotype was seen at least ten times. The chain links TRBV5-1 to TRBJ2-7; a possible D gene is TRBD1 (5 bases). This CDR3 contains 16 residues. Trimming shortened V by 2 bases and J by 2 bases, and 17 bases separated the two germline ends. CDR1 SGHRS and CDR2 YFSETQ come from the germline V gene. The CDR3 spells CASSFNPGREAYEQYF. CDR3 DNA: TGCGCCAGCAGCTTCAACCCTGGCAGGGAAGCCTACGAGCAGTACTTC.

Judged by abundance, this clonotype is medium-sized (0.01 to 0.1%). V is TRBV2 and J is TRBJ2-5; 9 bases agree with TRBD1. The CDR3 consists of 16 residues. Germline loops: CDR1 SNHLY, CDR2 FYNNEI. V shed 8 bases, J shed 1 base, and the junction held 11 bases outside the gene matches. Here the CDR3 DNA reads TGTGCCAGCTCGACGGTGGGGACAGGGACCCAAGAGACCCAGTACTTC. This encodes CASSTVGTGTQETQYF.

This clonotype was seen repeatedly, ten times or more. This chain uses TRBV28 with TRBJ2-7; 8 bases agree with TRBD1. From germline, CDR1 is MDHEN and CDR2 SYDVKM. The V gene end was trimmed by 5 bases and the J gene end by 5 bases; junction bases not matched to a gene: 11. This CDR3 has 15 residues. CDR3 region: CASSPPLTGGNEQYF. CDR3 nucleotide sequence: TGTGCCAGCAGTCCCCCCTTAACAGGGGGAAACGAGCAGTACTTC.

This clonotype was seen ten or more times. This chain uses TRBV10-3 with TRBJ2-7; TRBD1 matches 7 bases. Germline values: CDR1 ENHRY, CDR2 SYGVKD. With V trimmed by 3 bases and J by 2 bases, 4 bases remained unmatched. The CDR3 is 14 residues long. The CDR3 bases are TGTGCCATCAGTGAAGGGGGCCTAGCCTACGAGCAGTACTTC. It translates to CAISEGGLAYEQYF.

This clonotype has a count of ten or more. DNA for the CDR3: TGTGCCAGCAGCTCATTTGACAGGACTCCGAACACCGGGGAGCTGTTTTTT. Protein sequence: CASSSFDRTPNTGELFF. The chain is built from TRBV7-2 and TRBJ2-2, with a weak D call TRBD1 (6 bases). This CDR3 region has 17 residues. V shed 4 bases and J shed 0 bases, with 15 bases lying between them. The V gene's germline CDR1 is SGHTA and CDR2 FQGNSA.